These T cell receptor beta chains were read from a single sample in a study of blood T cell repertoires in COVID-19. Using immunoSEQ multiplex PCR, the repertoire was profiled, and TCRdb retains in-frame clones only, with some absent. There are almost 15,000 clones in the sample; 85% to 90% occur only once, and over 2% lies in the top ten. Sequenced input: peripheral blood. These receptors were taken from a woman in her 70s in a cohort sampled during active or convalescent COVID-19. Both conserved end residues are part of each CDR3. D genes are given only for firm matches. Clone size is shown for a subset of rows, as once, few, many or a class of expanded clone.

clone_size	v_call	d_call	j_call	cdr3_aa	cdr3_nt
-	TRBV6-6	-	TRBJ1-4	CASSYSRVSEKLFF	TGTGCCAGCAGTTACTCTCGGGTTAGTGAAAAACTGTTTTTT
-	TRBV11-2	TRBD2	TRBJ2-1	CASSLRTSAQFF	TGTGCCAGCAGCTTACGGACTAGCGCGCAGTTCTTC
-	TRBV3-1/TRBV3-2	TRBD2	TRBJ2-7	CASSGPGLSGGSTYEQYF	TGTGCCAGCAGCGGTCCGGGTTTAAGCGGGGGGTCAACCTACGAGCAGTACTTC
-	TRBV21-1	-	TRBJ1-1	CASSTRTGCTEAFF	TGTGCCAGCAGCACCCGGACAGGGTGCACTGAAGCTTTCTTT
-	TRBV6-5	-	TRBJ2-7	CASSQWGVGTYEQYF	TGTGCCAGCAGTCAGTGGGGGGTTGGCACCTACGAGCAGTACTTC
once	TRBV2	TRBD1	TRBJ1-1	CASKGRGPDTEAFF	TGTGCCAGCAAGGGCAGGGGGCCGGACACTGAAGCTTTCTTT
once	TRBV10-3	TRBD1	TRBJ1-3	CAISKGTVGAGNTIYF	TGTGCCATCAGCAAAGGGACAGTCGGAGCGGGAAACACCATATATTTT
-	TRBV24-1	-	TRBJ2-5	CATSELEGASGTQYF	TGTGCCACCAGTGAGTTGGAGGGGGCCAGCGGGACCCAGTACTTC
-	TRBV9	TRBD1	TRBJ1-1	CASSGRNTGGNTEAFF	TGTGCCAGCAGCGGACGCAACACAGGGGGCAACACTGAAGCTTTCTTT
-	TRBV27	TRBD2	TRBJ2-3	CASSTRLAGALVNTQYF	TGTGCCAGCAGTACCCGACTAGCGGGGGCCCTCGTGAATACGCAGTATTTT
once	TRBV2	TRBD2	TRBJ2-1	CASSGLADEQFF	TGTGCCAGCAGCGGACTAGCCGATGAGCAGTTCTTC
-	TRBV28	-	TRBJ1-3	CASSSLQGSSGNTIYF	TGTGCCAGCAGTTCATTACAGGGCAGCTCTGGAAACACCATATATTTT
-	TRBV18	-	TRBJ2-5	CASSPLGGSQYF	TGTGCCAGCTCACCCTTGGGAGGATCCCAGTACTTC
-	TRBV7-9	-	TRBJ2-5	CASSFGNSQETQYF	TGTGCCAGCTCGTTCGGGAACAGCCAAGAGACCCAGTACTTC
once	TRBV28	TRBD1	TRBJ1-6	CASSLGQGGSPLHF	TGTGCCAGCAGCCTCGGACAGGGAGGTTCACCCCTCCACTTT
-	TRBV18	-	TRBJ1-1	CASSSDRNTEAFF	TGTGCCAGCTCCTCGGACAGAAACACTGAAGCTTTCTTT
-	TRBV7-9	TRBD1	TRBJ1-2	CASSGQGFYGYTF	TGTGCCAGCAGCGGACAGGGATTCTATGGCTACACCTTC
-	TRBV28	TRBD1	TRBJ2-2	CASSSGTVNTGELFF	TGTGCCAGCAGTTCTGGGACAGTGAACACCGGGGAGCTGTTTTTT
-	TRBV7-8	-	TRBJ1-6	CASSLVEVEAYNSPLHF	TGTGCCAGCAGCTTAGTGGAGGTCGAGGCCTATAATTCACCCCTCCACTTT
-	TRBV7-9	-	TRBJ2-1	CASSHTVDGEQFF	TGTGCCAGCAGCCATACAGTGGATGGTGAGCAGTTCTTC
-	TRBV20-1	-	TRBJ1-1	CSASRREADTEAFF	TGCAGTGCTAGTCGCAGGGAAGCCGACACTGAAGCTTTCTTT
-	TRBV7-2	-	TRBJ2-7	CASSPLRGSSYEQYF	TGTGCCAGCAGCCCCCTTCGGGGGAGCTCCTACGAGCAGTACTTC
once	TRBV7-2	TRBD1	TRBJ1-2	CASSLMQGASGYTF	TGTGCCAGCAGCTTAATGCAGGGGGCTAGTGGCTACACCTTC
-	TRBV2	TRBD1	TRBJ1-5	CASSGTGGDQPQHF	TGTGCCAGCAGTGGGACAGGGGGAGATCAGCCCCAGCATTTT
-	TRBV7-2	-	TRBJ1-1	CASSFRRENTEAFF	TGTGCCAGCAGCTTCCGCAGGGAGAACACTGAAGCTTTCTTT
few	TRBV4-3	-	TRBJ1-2	CASSQDPQGIGYGYTF	TGCGCCAGCAGCCAGGACCCTCAGGGGATCGGCTATGGCTACACCTTC
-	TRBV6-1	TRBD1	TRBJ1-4	CASSEEGAPGGEKLFF	TGTGCCAGCAGTGAAGAGGGGGCACCCGGGGGCGAAAAACTGTTTTTT
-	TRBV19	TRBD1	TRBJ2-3	CASSRWDSLSTDTQYF	TGTGCCAGTAGTAGGTGGGACAGCCTTAGCACAGATACGCAGTATTTT
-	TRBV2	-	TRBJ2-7	CASSEIYRTYEQYF	TGTGCCAGCAGTGAAATTTACAGGACCTACGAGCAGTACTTC
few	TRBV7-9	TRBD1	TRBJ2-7	CASSPPRDSSYEQYF	TGTGCCAGCAGCCCCCCACGGGACAGCTCCTACGAGCAGTACTTC
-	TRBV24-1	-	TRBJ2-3	CATSDSGRGDTQYF	TGTGCCACCAGTGATTCTGGCAGGGGAGATACGCAGTATTTT
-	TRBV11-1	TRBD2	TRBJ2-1	CASSPVGEGGFF	TGTGCCAGCAGCCCCGTGGGGGAGGGTGGGTTCTTC
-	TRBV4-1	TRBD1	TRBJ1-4	CASSPGQGATNEKLFF	TGCGCCAGCAGCCCCGGACAGGGAGCAACTAATGAAAAACTGTTTTTT
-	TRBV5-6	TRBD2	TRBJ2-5	CASSSWTSGAYQETQYF	TGTGCCAGCAGCTCCTGGACTAGCGGGGCGTACCAAGAGACCCAGTACTTC
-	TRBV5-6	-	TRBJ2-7	CASNLNGQGGKNEQYF	TGTGCCAGCAACTTAAACGGGCAGGGCGGAAAAAACGAGCAGTACTTC
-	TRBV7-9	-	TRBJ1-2	CASSGTHTNYGYTF	TGTGCCAGCAGCGGCACACACACTAACTATGGCTACACCTTC
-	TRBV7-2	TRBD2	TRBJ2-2	CASSLGLAGNTGELFF	TGTGCCAGCAGCCTGGGACTAGCGGGGAACACCGGGGAGCTGTTTTTT
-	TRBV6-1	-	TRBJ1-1	CASSEATGRGTEAFF	TGTGCCAGCAGTGAAGCCACCGGACGGGGCACTGAAGCTTTCTTT
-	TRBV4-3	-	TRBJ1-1	CASSQDYYMNTEAFF	TGCGCCAGCAGCCAAGACTACTACATGAACACTGAAGCTTTCTTT
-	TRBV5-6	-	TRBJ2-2	CASSRDTGELFF	TGTGCCAGCAGCAGAGACACCGGGGAGCTGTTTTTT
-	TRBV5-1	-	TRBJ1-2	CASSLTGRANYGYTF	TGCGCCAGCAGCTTGACGGGAAGAGCTAACTATGGCTACACCTTC
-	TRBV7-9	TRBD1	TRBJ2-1	CASSLRGQGARYEQFF	TGTGCCAGCAGCTTAAGAGGACAGGGGGCGAGGTATGAGCAGTTCTTC
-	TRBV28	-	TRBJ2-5	CASSLEETQYF	TGTGCCAGCAGCCTAGAAGAGACCCAGTACTTC
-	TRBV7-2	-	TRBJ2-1	CASSFQPSSYNEQFF	TGTGCCAGCAGCTTTCAACCGAGCTCCTACAATGAGCAGTTCTTC
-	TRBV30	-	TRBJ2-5	CAWSVGERETQYF	TGTGCCTGGAGTGTGGGTGAGAGGGAGACCCAGTACTTC
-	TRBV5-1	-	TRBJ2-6	CASSFAMVSGANVLTF	TGCGCCAGCAGCTTTGCGATGGTCTCTGGGGCCAACGTCCTGACTTTC
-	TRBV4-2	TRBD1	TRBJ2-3	CASSHTPGQGLDTQYF	TGTGCCAGCAGCCACACACCGGGACAGGGGTTAGATACGCAGTATTTT
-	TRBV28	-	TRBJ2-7	CASSLGGSYEQYF	TGTGCCAGCAGTTTAGGCGGATCCTACGAGCAGTACTTC
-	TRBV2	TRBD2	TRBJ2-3	CASRAAGTSGGERYF	TGTGCCAGCAGGGCGGCGGGGACTAGCGGGGGGGAGCGGTATTTT
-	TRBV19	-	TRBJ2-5	CASSINGETQYF	TGTGCCAGTAGTATCAACGGAGAGACCCAGTACTTC
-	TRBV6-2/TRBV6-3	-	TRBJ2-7	CASSYLGHPRYEQYF	TGTGCCAGCAGTTACCTTGGACACCCTCGCTACGAGCAGTACTTC
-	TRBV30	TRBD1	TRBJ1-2	CAWSVVQGVYTF	TGTGCCTGGAGTGTAGTTCAGGGGGTCTACACCTTC
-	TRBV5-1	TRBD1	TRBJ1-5	CASSPVGPPERGLFYNSNQPQHF	TGCGCCAGCAGCCCGGTCGGACCCCCGGAAAGGGGGCTATTTTACAATAGCAATCAGCCCCAGCATTTT